These T cell receptor beta chains were read from a single sample in a study of blood T cells in healthy people across ages. Using its own MiXCR run on the 5' RACE reads, TCRdb lists one record per CDR3 protein. The table includes 650,000 to 700,000 distinct CDR3 sequences, about 30% detected once. Sequencing input: blood. The receptor source for this set is a woman aged 80 or older in good health. CDR3s include the opening cysteine and the closing phenylalanine or tryptophan. Each record gives: D gene, J gene, V gene, clone size, CDR3 DNA, CDR3 protein. A D gene is named only where the DNA matches it firmly. A clone size is listed for some rows: how often the clone was seen (once, few, many), or a class if it is expanded.

>.|TRBJ1-4|TRBV7-6|few
TGTGCCAGCAGCTTATGGCAGGGACATGAAAAACTGTTTTTT
CASSLWQGHEKLFF
>.|TRBJ2-3|TRBV7-9|few
TGTGCCAGCAGCCCCAGGTATTTT
CASSPRYF
>TRBD1|TRBJ2-3|TRBV4-3|many
TGCGCCACGGGACAGGGTCGGACAGATACGCAGTATTTT
CATGQGRTDTQYF
>.|TRBJ2-1|TRBV20-1|.
TGCAGTGCTAGAGAATGGGACGCATACAATGAGCAGTTCTTC
CSAREWDAYNEQFF
>.|TRBJ2-2|TRBV7-2|.
TGTGCCAGCAGCCCCCAAGGCGGCAGGTACACCGGGGAGCTGTTTTTT
CASSPQGGRYTGELFF
>TRBD2|TRBJ2-3|TRBV3-1|.
TGTGCCAGCAGCCATGAGACTAGCGGGGGTGATACGCAGTATTTT
CASSHETSGGDTQYF
>.|TRBJ1-2|TRBV11-3|.
TGTGCCAGCAGCAAAGAACGGGGGCGAGGCTACACCTTC
CASSKERGRGYTF
>.|TRBJ2-3|TRBV9|many
TGTGCCAGCGGTCTGTCACGGGACGGTCACACAGATACGCAGTATTTT
CASGLSRDGHTDTQYF
>.|TRBJ1-1|TRBV20-1|many
TGCAGTGCTAGAGATCTGTTTAGGGAGGGGGACACTGAAGCTTTCTTT
CSARDLFREGDTEAFF
>.|TRBJ1-1|TRBV15|few
TGTGCCACCAGCAGAGATGTCACAGCCTTAGAAGCTTTCTTT
CATSRDVTALEAFF
>.|TRBJ1-2|TRBV19|few
TGTGCCAGTAGTGATCGGGCGGCAGGTAGTGGCTACACCTTC
CASSDRAAGSGYTF
>TRBD2|TRBJ2-1|TRBV27|.
TGTGCCAGCAGCCAAAAGCGGGGGGGCCGTAAACGTGATGAGCAGTTCTTC
CASSQKRGGRKRDEQFF
>.|TRBJ1-1|TRBV25-1|many
TGTGCCAGCAGTGCGTCGACAAGAAGGTGGGGGTTGAACACTGAAGCTTTCTTT
CASSASTRRWGLNTEAFF
>TRBD1|TRBJ2-3|TRBV29-1|once
TGCAGCGTCTGGACAGGGGACACAGATACGCAGTATTTT
CSVWTGDTDTQYF
>TRBD1|TRBJ2-7|TRBV7-9|many
TGTGCCAGCAGCTTCATCCGGGACAGCTCCTACGAGCAGTACTTC
CASSFIRDSSYEQYF
>TRBD1|TRBJ1-4|TRBV6-2/TRBV6-3|.
TGTGCCAGCAGTTCCCTCACAGGGGGCGAAGGTGAAAAACTGTTTTTT
CASSSLTGGEGEKLFF
>.|TRBJ2-7|TRBV5-1|many
TGCGCCAGCAGCCACGGGTTCACGGATACCTACGAGCAGTACTTC
CASSHGFTDTYEQYF
>.|TRBJ2-1|TRBV7-9|many
TGTGCCAGCAGCTTAGGACAGGCCGAAAACAATGAGCAGTTCTTC
CASSLGQAENNEQFF
>.|TRBJ2-7|TRBV28|many
TGTGCCAGCAGTTTATACGTGGGGGGCTCCTACGAGCAGTACTTC
CASSLYVGGSYEQYF
>TRBD1|TRBJ1-2|TRBV28|few
TGTGCCAGCAGTCTTCAAAACGCAGGGGGTAGTGGCTACACCTTC
CASSLQNAGGSGYTF
>.|TRBJ2-1|TRBV4-3|few
TGCGCCAGCAGCCAAGATCCTAGTCTCAATGAGCAGTTCTTC
CASSQDPSLNEQFF
>.|TRBJ1-1|TRBV30|few
TGTGCCTGGAGTCTGAAGGGAGTGAACGCTGAAGCTTTCTTT
CAWSLKGVNAEAFF
>.|TRBJ2-1|TRBV12-3/TRBV12-4|.
TGTGCCAGCAGTTTTTCCCCTATACCTCCTCCTGAGCAGTTCTTC
CASSFSPIPPPEQFF
>TRBD1|TRBJ1-6|TRBV29-1|few
TGCAGGCCTAAGAAGCGAGGGGACAGGGAAGACTCCTATAATTCACCCCTCCACTTT
CRPKKRGDREDSYNSPLHF
>TRBD1|TRBJ2-7|TRBV29-1|.
TGCAGCGCCCGACAGGGGGCTCCGAACGAGCAGTACTTC
CSARQGAPNEQYF
>.|TRBJ1-2|TRBV5-4|many
TGTGCCAGCAGCTCCGACAGCTTTTACTATGGCTACACCTTC
CASSSDSFYYGYTF
>.|TRBJ2-1|TRBV6-2/TRBV6-3|.
TGTGCCAGCAGCGACTCAGAGCAGTTCTTC
CASSDSEQFF
>.|TRBJ1-5|TRBV29-1|many
TGCAGCGTTGGGGGCCAGGGGCGAGGGCAGCCCCAGCATTTT
CSVGGQGRGQPQHF